One sample yielded the 21 T cell receptor beta chains listed below, sequenced in a study of T cell repertoires in aging, cancer and after chemotherapy. A mixed TRB-A/B primer pool amplified rearranged TRB by multiplex touch-down PCR. TCRdb recomputed calls from the multiplex PCR reads with MiXCR, one row per CDR3 protein. The table lists roughly 400 distinct CDR3 sequences, 31% of them singletons, with approximately 30% in the top ten. TCR beta rearrangements were amplified from peripheral blood genomic DNA. The sequenced sample consisted of blood. Source of these receptors: a human donor with a solid tumor.

Relative to its sample, this clonotype is large (0.1 to 1%). The gene calls are TRBV12-3 or TRBV12-4 and TRBJ2-1; no definite D call. This CDR3 is built from 12 residues. V was pared by 5 bases and J by 9 bases, with 11 bases between. The DNA of the CDR3 is TGTGCCAGCAGTGGGTTTGTGTTTGAGCAGTTCTTC. Its protein product is CASSGFVFEQFF.

By share, this clonotype ranks as large. This chain joins TRBV19 and TRBJ1-2; D uncertain. CDR1 and CDR2 (germline): LNHDA, SQIVND (reference sequence). The CDR3 runs to 15 residues. The V end lost 3 bases, the J end lost 4 bases, and 15 bases lay between the germline ends. The chain's CDR3 is CASSISFASVYGYTF. Written as DNA, the CDR3 is TGTGCCAGTAGTATTTCGTTCGCCTCAGTCTATGGCTACACCTTC.

This clonotype was recorded a few times. The V and J genes are TRBV7-2 and TRBJ1-2; D perhaps matches TRBD1 (6 bases). The CDR3 is made up of 14 amino acids. Trimming pared 6 bases from V and 4 bases from J, leaving 15 bases between. The V gene's germline CDR1 is SGHTA and CDR2 FQGNSA. The CDR3 DNA sequence: TGTGCCAGCAGTTTTGGAAGGGGGGTCTATGGCTACACCTTC. It yields the protein CASSFGRGVYGYTF.

This clonotype is deemed medium-sized (0.01 to 0.1%). The chain employs TRBV12-3 or TRBV12-4 and TRBJ1-1, with 12 bases aligning to TRBD1. The J segment lost 2 bases and the V segment lost 4 bases, leaving 5 bases of the junction unmatched. The length of the CDR3 is 16 residues. The CDR3 reads CASSSRDRGLNTEAFF. The DNA of the CDR3 is TGTGCCAGCAGTTCCCGGGACAGGGGGCTTAACACTGAAGCTTTCTTT.

This clonotype is deemed large. V is TRBV6-4 and J is TRBJ2-2; D unresolved. CDR1 MRHNA and CDR2 SNTAGT come from the germline V gene. V lost 0 bases and J lost 1, with 6 bases in between. CDR3 length: 15 amino acids. The CDR3 coding sequence is TGTGCCAGCAGTGACTCAAGGGAGAACACCGGGGAGCTGTTTTTT. It specifies CASSDSRENTGELFF.

The chain uses TRBV20-1 and TRBJ2-1; D not certain. The CDR3 contains 12 residues. CDR1 and CDR2 (germline): DFQATT, SNEGSKA (reference sequence). The V end was cut by 1 base, the J end by 9 bases, with 10 bases between. The CDR3 sequence is CSARANELEQFF. Here the CDR3 DNA reads TGCAGTGCTAGAGCCAATGAACTTGAGCAGTTCTTC.

Judged by abundance, this clonotype is large. The chain recombines TRBV18 with TRBJ2-7; TRBD1 is a possible D gene (7 bases). Deletions cut 5 bases from V and 6 bases from J, with 14 bases between. Germline assignment: CDR1 KGHSH and CDR2 LQKENI. This CDR3 spans 13 amino acids. For the CDR3, the DNA is TGTGCCAGCTCATCGCCAGGGGGGCCCGAGCAGTACTTC. Residues: CASSSPGGPEQYF.

Judged by abundance, this clonotype is large (0.1 to 1%). The genes are TRBV12-3 or TRBV12-4 and TRBJ1-2, with 8 bases that match TRBD1. Trimming cost V 6 bases and J 5 bases; bases outside gene matches: 11. This CDR3 spans 15 amino acids. CDR3 bases: TGTGCCAGCAGCCTACAGATACAGGGGGTGTATGGCTACACCTTC. This sequence encodes CASSLQIQGVYGYTF.

Concerning this clonotype itself: Sequence at one end of the junction differs from germline and may be a read error. This rearrangement joins TRBV6-5 to TRBJ2-1; 12 bases are shared with TRBD2. CDR1 is MNHEY, CDR2 SVGAGI, per germline. The CDR3 extends over 16 amino acids. CDR3 DNA: TGTGCCAGCAGTGACTCGACTAGCGGGGGATACAATGAGCAGTTCTTC. Protein product: CASSDSTSGGYNEQFF.

By sample fraction, this clonotype is large. The chain combines TRBV18 with TRBJ2-3, with D maybe TRBD1 (6 bases). The CDR3 totals 16 residues. Germline CDR1 KGHSH, CDR2 LQKENI. V was clipped by 5 bases and J by 0 bases, with 15 bases between them. CDR3 sequence: CASSILLQGSTDTQYF. As DNA, the CDR3 is TGTGCCAGCTCAATCCTTCTTCAGGGGAGCACAGATACGCAGTATTTT.

Comment on this clonotype: A much larger clone differs from this one at a single base, so this may be a read error. The chain joins TRBV7-9 to TRBJ2-2; D remains unclear. There are 16 residues in the CDR3. Germline V gives CDR1 SEHNR, CDR2 FQNEAQ (reference sequence). The CDR3 bases are TGTGCCAGCAGCTTAGGAGTACGCCAAAACATCGGGGAGCTGTTTTTT. Amino acid sequence: CASSLGVRQNIGELFF.

This clonotype is judged large (0.1 to 1%). The chain uses TRBV5-5 and TRBJ1-2; TRBD1 agrees at 9 bases. This CDR3 is built from 17 residues. The germline CDR1 and CDR2 sequences are SGHKS and YYEKEE (reference sequence). V shed 2 bases and J 5 bases; nucleotides not matched to a gene: 13. The CDR3 loop is CASSFTFRTGARYGYTF. For the CDR3, the DNA is TGTGCCAGCAGCTTTACTTTCCGGACAGGGGCCAGGTATGGCTACACCTTC.

This clonotype qualifies as large. DNA for the CDR3: TGTGCCAGCAGCAACTTCCGTCGGGTTCCGAACACTGAAGCTTTCTTT. Translation gives CASSNFRRVPNTEAFF. The rearrangement uses TRBV6-2 or TRBV6-3 and TRBJ1-1; D unclear. V was pared by 6 bases and J by 1 base, with 18 bases between. CDR3 length: 16 residues. Germline CDR1 and CDR2: MNHEY and SVGEGT.

By proportion, this clonotype is hyperexpanded. The chain couples TRBV6-5 to TRBJ2-5; maybe TRBD1 (5 bases). This CDR3 spans 15 amino acids. The germline gives CDR1 MNHEY, CDR2 SVGAGI. Trimming left V 5 bases short and J 4 bases short, with 17 bases between. CDR3 residues: CASSTPREFGETQYF. The CDR3 DNA reads TGTGCCAGCAGTACCCCCAGGGAATTTGGAGAGACCCAGTACTTC.

This clonotype is medium-sized by share. The DNA for the CDR3 is TGTGCCACCAGTAATTCCTGGGAAGGGGAGACCCAGTACTTC. This translates into CATSNSWEGETQYF. The chain joins TRBV24-1 to TRBJ2-5; no clear D gene. The V end was cut by 6 bases, the J end by 5 bases, with 15 bases between. CDR3 length: 14 amino acids. The V gene's germline CDR1 is KGHDR and CDR2 SFDVKD.

In its sample, this clonotype ranks as large. The rearrangement links TRBV27 to TRBJ1-2; tentative D call: TRBD1 (5 bases). Germline loops: CDR1 MNHEY, CDR2 SMNVEV (reference sequence). Trimming stripped 0 bases from V and 3 bases from J, with 14 bases between. The CDR3 consists of 16 residues. CDR3 in DNA: TGTGCCAGCAGTTTATCGGGGGGGGACGGCCACTATGGCTACACCTTC. It specifies CASSLSGGDGHYGYTF.

The CDR3 region has the DNA TGTGCTAGTGGTTTGGTGGCAGGGGACTACGAGCAGTACTTC. Protein: CASGLVAGDYEQYF. The V call is TRBV12-5, the J call TRBJ2-7, with a possible D match to TRBD1 (6 bases). Germline loops: CDR1 LGHNT, CDR2 FRNRAP. This CDR3 spans 14 amino acids. Trimming shortened V by 0 bases and J by 3 bases, and 9 bases separated the two germline ends.

This clonotype is large (0.1 to 1%) by share. V is TRBV6-4 and J is TRBJ2-1; 9 positions agree with TRBD2. Germline V gene lookup returns CDR1 MRHNA and CDR2 SNTAGT. V lost 9 bases to trimming and J lost 0 bases; unmatched junction nucleotides: 12. CDR3 length: 17 amino acids. The CDR3 DNA is TGTGCCAGAAATAACGTCCGCGGGGGGGGCTCCTACAATGAGCAGTTCTTC. Translated: CARNNVRGGGSYNEQFF.

This clonotype counts as large. This chain links TRBV12-3 or TRBV12-4 with TRBJ2-5, with a tentative D call TRBD1 (5 bases). V was pared by 7 bases and J by 3 bases, with 12 bases between. The CDR3 has 13 amino acids. Written as DNA, the CDR3 is TGTGCCAGCACCATACAGGAGAAAGAGACCCAGTACTTC. Residues: CASTIQEKETQYF.

By proportion, this clonotype is large. The J gene is TRBJ2-2, the V gene TRBV6-1, with 8 bases matching TRBD2. Losses at the gene ends were 8 bases for V and 6 bases for J; bases not matched to a gene: 8. There are 14 residues in the CDR3. Germline V gives CDR1 MNHNS, CDR2 SASEGT. The CDR3 loop reads CASVPGLGAGELFF. As DNA, the CDR3 is TGTGCCAGCGTCCCGGGACTAGGGGCCGGGGAGCTGTTTTTT.

This chain links TRBV4-1 with TRBJ2-1, with 7 bases fitting TRBD2. Trimming removed 1 base from V and 10 bases from J; junction bases left unmatched: 4. CDR1 MGHRA and CDR2 YSYEKL come from the germline V gene. This CDR3 comprises 13 residues. As DNA, the CDR3 is TGCGCCAGCAGCCAAGCGGAAGCGGGGGAGCAGTTCTTC. This codes for CASSQAEAGEQFF.